This T cell receptor (beta chain) emerged from a study of T cell changes during pregnancy in multiple sclerosis. Sequenced by immunoSEQ multiplex PCR; TCRdb stores in-frame clones only, minus some. The table has 50,000 to 70,000 clones, about nine tenths seen once. Germline lookup yields CDR1 SGDLS and CDR2 YYNGEE. CDR3 length: 14 amino acids. Trimming removed 4 bases from V and 4 bases from J; junction bases left unmatched: 6. The sequence came from a female donor in good health, enrolled as a control in a pregnancy study. The source material was peripheral blood, sampled in the third trimester of pregnancy. The chain is built from TRBV9 and TRBJ1-1, with TRBD1 identical over 8 bases. CDR3 sequence (DNA): TGTGCCAGCAGCTTTACCACAGGGGGCACTGAAGCTTTCTTT. This encodes CASSFTTGGTEAFF.